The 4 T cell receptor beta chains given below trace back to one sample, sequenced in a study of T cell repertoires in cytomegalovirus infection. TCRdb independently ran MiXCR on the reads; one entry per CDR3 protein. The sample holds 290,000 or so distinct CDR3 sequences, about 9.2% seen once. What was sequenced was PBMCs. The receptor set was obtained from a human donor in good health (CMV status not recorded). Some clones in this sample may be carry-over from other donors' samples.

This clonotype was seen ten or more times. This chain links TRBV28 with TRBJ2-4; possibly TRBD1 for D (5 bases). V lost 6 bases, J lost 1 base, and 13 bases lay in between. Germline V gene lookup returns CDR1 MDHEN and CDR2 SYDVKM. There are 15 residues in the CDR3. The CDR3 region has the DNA TGTGCCAGCAGCTCCAGGGTCGCTGCCAAAAACATTCAGTACTTC. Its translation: CASSSRVAAKNIQYF.

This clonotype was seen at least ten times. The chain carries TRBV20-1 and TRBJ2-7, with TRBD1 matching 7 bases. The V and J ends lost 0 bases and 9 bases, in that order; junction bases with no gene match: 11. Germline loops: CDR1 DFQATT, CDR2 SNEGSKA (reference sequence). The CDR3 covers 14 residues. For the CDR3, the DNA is TGCAGTGCTAGAGATAATTGGCAGGGGGTTGGGCAGTACTTC. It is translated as CSARDNWQGVGQYF.

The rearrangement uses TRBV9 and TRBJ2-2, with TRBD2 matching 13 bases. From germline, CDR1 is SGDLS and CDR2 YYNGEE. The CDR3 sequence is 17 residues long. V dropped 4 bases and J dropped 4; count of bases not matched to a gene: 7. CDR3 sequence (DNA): TGTGCCAGCAGCCGGACTAGCGGGGGCAGGGGCACCGGGGAGCTGTTTTTT. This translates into CASSRTSGGRGTGELFF.

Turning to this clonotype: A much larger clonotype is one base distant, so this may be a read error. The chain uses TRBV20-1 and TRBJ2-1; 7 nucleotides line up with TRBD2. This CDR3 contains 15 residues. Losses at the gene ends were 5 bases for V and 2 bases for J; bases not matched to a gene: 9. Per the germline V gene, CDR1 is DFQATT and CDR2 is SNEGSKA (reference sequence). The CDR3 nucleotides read TGCAGTGCTCCCGGGACTAACAAAACCTACAATGAGCAGTTCTTC. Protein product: CSAPGTNKTYNEQFF.